These 5 T cell receptor beta chains were all obtained from the same sample, sequenced in a study of shared T cell receptors in the human thymus. Profiled with immunoSEQ multiplex PCR; TCRdb holds only in-frame clones, not every one. The profile shows some 760,000 clones, around 85% of them singletons. This sample also appeared in a second study, on human thymus T cells.

Material for sequencing was thymocytes. These receptors were obtained from a girl less than two years old with a congenital heart defect.

The chain links TRBV10-3 to TRBJ1-1; D unresolved. Trimming removed 2 bases at V and 1 base at J, with 8 bases between. The length of the CDR3 is 14 residues. CDR1 and CDR2 from the germline V gene are ENHRY and SYGVKD. The CDR3 spells CAISETRQNTEAFF. In DNA, the CDR3 is TGTGCCATCAGTGAGACACGACAGAACACTGAAGCTTTCTTT.

This rearrangement joins TRBV7-2 to TRBJ1-6; the match to TRBD1 covers 7 bases. The CDR3 consists of 19 residues. V was pared by 1 base and J by 1 base, with 10 bases of the junction left unmatched. Germline values: CDR1 SGHTA, CDR2 FQGNSA. The CDR3 DNA is TGTGCCAGCAGCTTAGTCCTAACAGGGGAGGCATCCTATAATTCACCCCTCCACTTT. Protein: CASSLVLTGEASYNSPLHF.

Note on this clone: The same CDR3 arises from other DNA sequences in this sample as well. This chain connects TRBV6-5 to TRBJ1-1; 7 nucleotides agree with TRBD1. Trimming cost V 3 bases and J 1 base; bases outside gene matches: 2. The CDR3 has 14 amino acids. Germline V lookup: CDR1 MNHEY, CDR2 SVGAGI. This CDR3 reads CASSYSGGNTEAFF. CDR3 nucleotides: TGTGCCAGCAGTTATTCAGGGGGGAACACTGAAGCTTTCTTT.

The chain recombines TRBV7-2 with TRBJ2-5; D is unclear. Germline values: CDR1 SGHTA, CDR2 FQGNSA. The length of the CDR3 is 13 residues. V was pared by 1 base and J by 5 bases, with 8 bases between. In DNA form, the CDR3 reads TGTGCCAGCAGCTTAGTCAGTTGGGAGACCCAGTACTTC. This sequence encodes CASSLVSWETQYF. Based on the CDR3 plus reference TRBV7-2 and TRBJ2-5, the full variable domain is GAGVSQSPSNKVTEKGKDVELRCDPISGHTALYWYRQSLGQGLEFLIYFQGNSAPDKSGLPSDRFSAERTGGSVSTLTIQRTQQEDSAVYLCASSLVSWETQYFGPGTRLLVL.

J is TRBJ1-1 and V is TRBV29-1; D might be TRBD1 (5 bases). Germline CDR1 reads SQVTM; CDR2 reads ANQGSEA. The V gene lost 2 bases and the J gene lost 6 bases, with 16 bases spanning the gap. This CDR3 comprises 14 residues. CDR3 protein: CSVEIRATNSEAFF. The DNA of the CDR3 is TGCAGCGTTGAAATCAGGGCAACGAATTCTGAAGCTTTCTTT.